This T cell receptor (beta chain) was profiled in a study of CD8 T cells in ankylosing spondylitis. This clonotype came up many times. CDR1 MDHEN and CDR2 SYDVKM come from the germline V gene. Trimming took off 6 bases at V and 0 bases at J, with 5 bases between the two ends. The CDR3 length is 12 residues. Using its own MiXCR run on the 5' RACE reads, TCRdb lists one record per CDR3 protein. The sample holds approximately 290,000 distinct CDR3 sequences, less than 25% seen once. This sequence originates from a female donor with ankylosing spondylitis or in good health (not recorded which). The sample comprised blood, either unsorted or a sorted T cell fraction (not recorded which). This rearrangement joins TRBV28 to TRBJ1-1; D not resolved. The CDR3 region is CASRPMNTEAFF. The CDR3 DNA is TGTGCCAGCAGGCCTATGAACACTGAAGCTTTCTTT.